Below are 22 T cell receptor beta chains sequenced from a single sample in a study of post-analysis software for immune sequencing data (dated by TCRdb to 2013 to 2016). The method was PCR. The instrument given in TCRdb is Illumina HiSeq 2500. To reduce PCR and sequencing biases, unique molecular identifiers were built into the TCR beta cDNA libraries. The public reads were quality trimmed at Q25 with fastp and then assembled into clones with MiXCR by TCRdb, keeping productive beta chains. Merged by CDR3 protein, the rows form single entries marked with the most common genes and DNA. Across this sample there are roughly 650,000 distinct CDR3 sequences, with 59% seen only once. In total, the top ten clones hold around 10% of the sample. The study at large found these results: Significantly higher frequencies in patients than in controls were found for several TRBV segments, including TRBV5-6, TRBV5-1 and TRBV20-1.

Antigens for these TCRs are unknown. The specimen was blood. Source of these receptors: a girl between 2 and 10 years old with multiple sclerosis.

The chain joins TRBV24-1 to TRBJ2-1, with a possible D match to TRBD2 (5 bases). The CDR3 has 13 amino acids. Germline loops: CDR1 KGHDR, CDR2 SFDVKD. V was cut by 2 bases and J by 8 bases, with 9 bases left in between. CDR3 residues: CATSDSSNYEQFF. The CDR3 DNA is TGTGCCACCAGTGATTCTAGCAACTATGAGCAGTTCTTC.

The gene calls are TRBV7-9 and TRBJ2-5; 7 nucleotides agree with TRBD2. With V trimmed by 4 bases and J by 4 bases, 12 bases remained unmatched. The CDR3 is 16 amino acids. Germline V gene sequence: CDR1 SEHNR, CDR2 FQNEAQ (reference sequence). The CDR3 here is CASSSNLGVAGETQYF. CDR3 nucleotides: TGTGCCAGCAGCTCCAATCTCGGAGTAGCGGGAGAGACCCAGTACTTC. Supplemented by reference TRBV7-9 and TRBJ2-5, the full variable domain reads DTGVSQNPRHKITKRGQNVTFRCDPISEHNRLYWYRQTLGQGPEFLTYFQNEAQLEKSRLLSDRFSAERPKGSFSTLEIQRTEQGDSAMYLCASSSNLGVAGETQYFGPGTRLLVL.

The V and J genes are TRBV5-1 and TRBJ2-1; 11 nucleotides match TRBD2. V dropped 1 base and J dropped 7; count of bases not matched to a gene: 4. The V gene's germline CDR1 is SGHRS and CDR2 YFSETQ. The CDR3 spans 15 residues. The CDR3 DNA sequence: TGCGCCAGCAGCTTGACTAGCGGGAGTGGAAATGAGCAGTTCTTC. Residues: CASSLTSGSGNEQFF.

In this sample, this clonotype turned up a few times. The chain has TRBV7-3 and TRBJ2-4, with 14 bases fitting TRBD2. Trimming took 3 bases from V and 7 from J; bases not matched to a gene: 8. The CDR3 loop spans 17 amino acids. The germline gives CDR1 SGHTA, CDR2 FQGTGA. This chain's CDR3 is CASSLAGTSGSGNIQYF. DNA for the CDR3: TGTGCCAGCAGCTTGGCCGGGACTAGCGGGAGTGGGAACATTCAGTACTTC.

There are a few counts of this clonotype. The rearrangement joins TRBV20-1 to TRBJ2-5, with 8 bases lining up with TRBD2. This CDR3 is 13 amino acids long. V dropped 3 bases and J dropped 4; count of bases not matched to a gene: 4. CDR1 is DFQATT and CDR2 is SNEGSKA in the germline V gene (reference sequence). The DNA for the CDR3 is TGCAGTGCTAGCGGGAGGGCCGGAGAGACCCAGTACTTC. Translated: CSASGRAGETQYF.

The chain joins TRBV12-3 or TRBV12-4 to TRBJ2-3, with a possible D match to TRBD1 (6 bases). The V and J ends lost 10 bases and 3 bases respectively, with 20 bases between them. The CDR3 contains 15 residues. The DNA for the CDR3 is TGTGCCATCGCCCAAGCCAGGGGAATGACAGATACGCAGTATTTT. This gives the protein CAIAQARGMTDTQYF.

The V and J genes are TRBV3-1 and TRBJ2-2, with 7 bases lining up with TRBD2. Germline V CDR1 and CDR2: LGHDT, YNNKEL (reference sequence). V lost 0 bases and J lost 4; bases outside the gene matches: 8. This CDR3 comprises 17 residues. The CDR3 DNA sequence: TGTGCCAGCAGCCAAGATAGTTGGCCGGGGGGCACCGGGGAGCTGTTTTTT. Amino acids: CASSQDSWPGGTGELFF.

The chain links TRBV5-1 to TRBJ2-7; TRBD2 matches at 8 bases. The CDR3 covers 12 residues. Germline CDR1 SGHRS, CDR2 YFSETQ. The V and J ends lost 3 bases and 7 bases, in that order; junction bases with no gene match: 3. In DNA form, the CDR3 reads TGCGCCAGCAGCTCGGGACTAGAGGAGCAGTACTTC. It codes for CASSSGLEEQYF. Supplemented by reference TRBV5-1 and TRBJ2-7, the full variable domain reads KAGVTQTPRYLIKTRGQQVTLSCSPISGHRSVSWYQQTPGQGLQFLFEYFSETQRNKGNFPGRFSGRQFSNSRSEMNVSTLELGDSALYLCASSSGLEEQYFGPGTRLTVT.

In the case of this clonotype: A junction boundary mismatches the germline segment, possibly from a read error. The V gene is TRBV7-8, the J gene TRBJ2-5; 10 bases are a match to TRBD2. The length of the CDR3 is 16 residues. CDR1 SGHVS and CDR2 FQNEAQ come from the germline V gene. The CDR3 here is CTSSLAPSGSMETQYF. The CDR3 DNA reads TGTACCAGCAGCTTAGCCCCTAGCGGGAGTATGGAGACCCAGTACTTC.

This sequence joins TRBV5-1 and TRBJ2-1; 9 nucleotides align to TRBD1. The germline V gene has CDR1 SGHRS and CDR2 YFSETQ. The CDR3 contains 15 residues. V lost 2 bases to trimming and J lost 3 bases; unmatched junction nucleotides: 3. The CDR3 nucleotides read TGCGCCAGCAGCTTCCAGGGACAGGGCTACAATGAGCAGTTCTTC. Encoded protein: CASSFQGQGYNEQFF.

This clonotype came up a few times. Written as DNA, the CDR3 is TGCAGTGCTAGAGTTCAGGGGGACACCGGGGAGCTGTTTTTT. Translated: CSARVQGDTGELFF. The V call is TRBV20-1, the J call TRBJ2-2; TRBD1 matches 7 bases. The V gene end was trimmed by 1 base and the J gene end by 3 bases; junction bases not matched to a gene: 2. This CDR3 has 14 residues. Germline lookup yields CDR1 DFQATT and CDR2 SNEGSKA (reference sequence).

This clonotype was detected a few times. The J gene is TRBJ2-3, the V gene TRBV15, with D possibly being TRBD2 (6 bases). This CDR3 is 14 amino acids long. Deletions cut 2 bases from V and 4 bases from J, with 10 bases between. Per the germline V gene, CDR1 is LNHNV and CDR2 is YYDKDF (reference sequence). This CDR3 is CATSRTREADTQYF. DNA of the CDR3: TGTGCCACCAGCAGAACCAGGGAGGCAGATACGCAGTATTTT.

The table lists this clonotype with a count of one. The chain carries TRBV6-5 and TRBJ1-1; no reliable D call. The V gene's germline CDR1 is MNHEY and CDR2 SVGAGI. There are 15 residues in the CDR3. The ends were cut back, 0 bases at V and 0 bases at J, with 8 bases in the middle. Here the CDR3 DNA reads TGTGCCAGCAGTTACTCTCCGACATTGAACACTGAAGCTTTCTTT. Amino acid sequence: CASSYSPTLNTEAFF.

This clonotype was seen only a few times. The CDR3 nucleotides read TGTGCCAGCAGTTTCGAGAAGCGTCTGGAACAGTTCTTC. Residues: CASSFEKRLEQFF. The chain has TRBV27 and TRBJ2-1, with D uncertain. From germline, CDR1 is MNHEY and CDR2 SMNVEV (reference sequence). Trimming removed 3 bases at V and 13 bases at J, with 16 bases between. The length of the CDR3 is 13 residues.

CDR3 sequence: CASSLAGIGANTEAFF. CDR3 DNA: TGTGCCAGCAGCTTGGCAGGAATAGGGGCGAACACTGAAGCTTTCTTT. V is TRBV5-5 and J is TRBJ1-1; possible D gene TRBD1, 5 bases. The V gene lost 0 bases and the J gene lost 1 base, with 13 bases spanning the gap. This CDR3 region has 16 residues. Germline loops: CDR1 SGHKS, CDR2 YYEKEE (reference sequence).

The chain joins TRBV29-1 to TRBJ2-3, with D hard to call. Germline CDR1 is SQVTM and CDR2 is ANQGSEA. The CDR3 runs to 13 residues. Trimming removed 0 bases at V and 6 bases at J, with 10 bases between. The CDR3: CSVEDLGGDTQYF. The CDR3 nucleotides read TGCAGCGTTGAAGATCTTGGTGGGGATACGCAGTATTTT.

V is TRBV10-3 and J is TRBJ2-4; 8 bases agree with TRBD2. The CDR3 length is 16 residues. Germline-derived CDR1 and CDR2 are ENHRY and SYGVKD. The trim removed 10 bases at V and 0 bases at J, leaving 11 bases unmatched. The DNA of the CDR3 is TGTGCCACCCGGGCAATAGCGGGGCTAGCCAAAAACATTCAGTACTTC. Protein: CATRAIAGLAKNIQYF.

The chain couples TRBV5-1 to TRBJ1-2; 7 bases agree with TRBD1. V trimming: 2 bases; J trimming: 6 bases; junction bases outside the gene matches: 13. Germline assignment: CDR1 SGHRS and CDR2 YFSETQ. This CDR3 is built from 16 residues. The CDR3 spells CASSLLATGEENGYTF. The CDR3 DNA is TGCGCCAGCAGCTTATTGGCCACAGGGGAGGAGAATGGCTACACCTTC.

The V call is TRBV28, the J call TRBJ2-6, with 10 bases identical to TRBD1. There are 17 residues in the CDR3. The germline V gene encodes CDR1 MDHEN and CDR2 SYDVKM. V lost 7 bases, J lost 4 bases, and 10 bases stayed unmatched. The CDR3 sequence is CASTLGTGVSGANVLTF. The DNA for the CDR3 is TGTGCCAGCACCCTAGGGACAGGGGTTTCAGGGGCCAACGTCCTGACTTTC.

The chain uses TRBV9 and TRBJ2-3; D call uncertain. V was trimmed by 6 bases and J by 0 bases, leaving 8 bases between them. This CDR3 is 13 amino acids long. Germline assignment: CDR1 SGDLS and CDR2 YYNGEE. The CDR3 DNA reads as TGTGCCAGCAACGCCAGCAGCACAGATACGCAGTATTTT. Protein sequence: CASNASSTDTQYF.

V is TRBV24-1 and J is TRBJ2-1, with TRBD1 identical over 7 bases. Germline CDR1 and CDR2: KGHDR and SFDVKD. Trimming removed 3 bases from V and 1 base from J; junction bases left unmatched: 11. The CDR3 contains 18 residues. The CDR3 sequence: CATSDPFSGGPSYNEQFF. In DNA, the CDR3 is TGTGCCACCAGTGATCCGTTTTCAGGGGGACCGTCCTACAATGAGCAGTTCTTC.

This clonotype was recorded a few times. The chain couples TRBV7-2 to TRBJ2-3; D may be TRBD2 (6 bases). The V end lost 2 bases, the J end lost 7 bases, and 10 bases lay between the germline ends. Germline V CDR1 and CDR2: SGHTA, FQGNSA. The CDR3 is 13 amino acids. The CDR3 here is CASSLSEGNTQYF. CDR3 coding DNA: TGTGCCAGCAGCTTATCGGAGGGAAATACGCAGTATTTT.